Following are 19 T cell receptor beta chains from one sample sequenced in a study of regulatory T cells in long-lasting Graves disease (dated by TCRdb to the early 2020s). Libraries came from multiplex PCR. Sequenced using an Illumina HiSeq 4000. TCR beta libraries were built with iRepertoire HTBI primers and Arm-PCR amplification of CDR3 regions. TCRdb handled the public reads itself, with Q25 trimming in fastp and clone calling in MiXCR, and kept productive beta chains. Rows with a matching CDR3 protein are joined into one entry that keeps the most common DNA and genes. The sample profile shows 400,000 to 500,000 distinct CDR3 sequences; about 15% of them were found once. 17% of the sample is held by the ten biggest clonotypes. The time point label for this specimen denotes: newly diagnosed GD, antithyroid drugs for less than 3 months. RNA was extracted from PBMCs in TRIzol for both TCR sequencing and RNA sequencing.

The same specimen was also included in a second study, on T cells in Graves' hyperthyroidism and ophthalmopathy.

Sequencing used peripheral blood mononuclear cells (PBMCs), obtained at new diagnosis, from a patient treated with antithyroid drugs. The receptors were gathered from a woman between 50 and 59 years old with Graves disease. Donor details come from another sample of the same person, matched by shared clones.

This clonotype came up many times. The chain carries TRBV2 and TRBJ1-5, with unresolved D. From germline, CDR1 is SNHLY and CDR2 FYNNEI. The CDR3 covers 15 residues. Deletions cut 8 bases from V and 0 bases from J, with 14 bases between. CDR3 residues: CASLQSQVSNQPQHF. The CDR3 coding sequence is TGTGCCAGCCTCCAGTCTCAGGTTAGCAATCAGCCCCAGCATTTT. Together with reference TRBV2 and TRBJ1-5, the CDR3 gives the full variable domain: EPEVTQTPSHQVTQMGQEVILRCVPISNHLYFYWYRQILGQKVEFLVSFYNNEISEKSEIFDDQFSVERPDGSNFTLKIRSTKLEDSAMYFCASLQSQVSNQPQHFGDGTRLSIL.

This clonotype was detected ten times or more. The rearrangement joins TRBV27 to TRBJ1-1; 7 bases map to TRBD1. There are 14 residues in the CDR3. Germline CDR1 MNHEY, CDR2 SMNVEV (reference sequence). V shed 5 bases and J 1 base; nucleotides not matched to a gene: 4. CDR3 protein: CASSLTGWNTEAFF. The CDR3 nucleotides are TGTGCCAGCAGTCTGACAGGGTGGAACACTGAAGCTTTCTTT.

The rearrangement joins TRBV11-2 to TRBJ1-3, with no clear D. The germline V and J ends were trimmed by 5 bases and 4 bases, with 15 bases remaining between them. Germline V gives CDR1 SGHAT, CDR2 FQNNGV. This CDR3 region has 15 residues. The CDR3 DNA reads as TGTGCCAGCAGCCACCCCCCCGGCAAAGGAAACACCATATATTTT. It yields the protein CASSHPPGKGNTIYF.

The table lists this clonotype with a few counts. The chain recombines TRBV18 with TRBJ2-5, with TRBD1 identical over 8 bases. Germline V gene sequence: CDR1 KGHSH, CDR2 LQKENI. The CDR3 runs to 14 residues. After removal of 4 bases from V and 0 bases from J, the junction contained 1 base not matched to a gene. The CDR3 spells CASSQQGDQETQYF. The CDR3 bases are TGTGCCAGCTCACAACAGGGGGACCAAGAGACCCAGTACTTC.

The rearrangement links TRBV7-2 to TRBJ1-3; unclear D gene. V lost 2 bases and J 4 bases, leaving 15 bases between the germline ends. This CDR3 spans 16 amino acids. Germline values: CDR1 SGHTA, CDR2 FQGNSA. CDR3 in amino acids: CASSLRPREVGNTIYF. Written as DNA, the CDR3 is TGTGCCAGCAGCTTAAGACCCCGAGAGGTCGGAAACACCATATATTTT.

This clonotype was counted only a few times. The V gene is TRBV27, the J gene TRBJ2-7, with D hard to call. The CDR3 consists of 14 residues. CDR1 and CDR2 from the germline V gene are MNHEY and SMNVEV (reference sequence). V was pared by 3 bases and J by 3 bases, with 12 bases between. The CDR3 loop reads CASSFNGRNYEQYF. CDR3 nucleotide sequence: TGTGCCAGCAGTTTTAATGGCAGAAACTACGAGCAGTACTTC.

This chain uses TRBV20-1 with TRBJ2-7, with 7 bases identical to TRBD1. The CDR3 runs to 15 residues. Trimming took 2 bases from V and 2 from J; bases not matched to a gene: 9. Per the germline V gene, CDR1 is DFQATT and CDR2 is SNEGSKA (reference sequence). CDR3 amino acids: CSARSLPGQTYEQYF. Here the CDR3 DNA reads TGCAGTGCTAGATCCCTCCCGGGACAGACCTACGAGCAGTACTTC.

This clonotype was recorded many times. V is TRBV7-9 and J is TRBJ2-7; TRBD2 agrees at 14 bases. Germline V CDR1 and CDR2: SEHNR, FQNEAQ (reference sequence). The CDR3 consists of 16 residues. Unmatched junction bases numbered 7, after V lost 5 bases and J lost 4 bases. The CDR3 nucleotides read TGTGCCAGCAGCCGACCCGGGACTAGCGGGAGATACGAGCAGTACTTC. As protein: CASSRPGTSGRYEQYF.

This clonotype was detected ten times or more. The gene calls are TRBV20-1 and TRBJ2-7, with 8 bases aligning to TRBD2. The CDR3 has 14 residues. After removal of 0 bases from V and 6 bases from J, the junction contained 7 bases not matched to a gene. CDR1 is DFQATT and CDR2 is SNEGSKA in the germline V gene (reference sequence). The CDR3 loop is CSAREAGTRGEQYF. CDR3 coding DNA: TGCAGTGCTAGAGAGGCCGGGACTAGGGGCGAGCAGTACTTC.

This clonotype was found many times. This chain joins TRBV7-2 and TRBJ2-4; D may correspond to TRBD1 or TRBD2 (5 bases each). The germline V gene has CDR1 SGHTA and CDR2 FQGNSA. V lost 5 bases and J lost 0, with 14 bases in between. The CDR3 is 16 residues long. The CDR3 here is CASSPAPGRAKNIQYF. The CDR3 DNA reads TGTGCCAGCAGCCCCGCCCCAGGGAGAGCCAAAAACATTCAGTACTTC. Looking up the rest from reference TRBV7-2 and TRBJ2-4 gives the full variable domain: GAGVSQSPSNKVTEKGKDVELRCDPISGHTALYWYRQSLGQGLEFLIYFQGNSAPDKSGLPSDRFSAERTGGSVSTLTIQRTQQEDSAVYLCASSPAPGRAKNIQYFGAGTRLSVL.

This sequence joins TRBV7-9 and TRBJ2-1; TRBD2 agrees at 9 bases. The V and J ends lost 6 bases and 10 bases, in that order; junction bases with no gene match: 19. Germline V gene data show CDR1 as SEHNR and CDR2 as FQNEAQ (reference sequence). The CDR3 is made up of 17 amino acids. CDR3 DNA sequence: TGTGCCAGCAGGGCACTCTTGGGGGCTAGCGGGATCGACGAGCAGTTCTTC. It yields the protein CASRALLGASGIDEQFF.

This clonotype was picked up a small number of times. The genes are TRBV19 and TRBJ2-2; 7 bases agree with TRBD1. The CDR3 extends over 14 amino acids. The V and J ends lost 3 bases and 6 bases, in that order; junction bases with no gene match: 4. Germline CDR1 LNHDA, CDR2 SQIVND (reference sequence). Here the CDR3 reads CASSMGTVPGELFF. The CDR3 nucleotides are TGTGCCAGTAGTATGGGGACAGTACCCGGGGAGCTGTTTTTT.

The CDR3, as DNA: TGCGCCAGCAGCCAGAGTGGGAGTTGGTCGGGTGAGCAGTACTTC. It yields the protein CASSQSGSWSGEQYF. The rearrangement joins TRBV4-1 to TRBJ2-7; D may be TRBD2 (5 bases). The germline V gene has CDR1 MGHRA and CDR2 YSYEKL. This CDR3 contains 15 residues. V was pared by 3 bases and J by 7 bases, with 19 bases between.

This clonotype has ten or more counts. The rearrangement uses TRBV28 and TRBJ2-7; 7 bases are shared with TRBD2. The trim removed 6 bases at V and 7 bases at J, leaving 21 bases unmatched. Germline V CDR1 and CDR2: MDHEN, SYDVKM. The CDR3 extends over 17 amino acids. CDR3 in amino acids: CASSPSGGGGEFFEQYF. CDR3 coding DNA: TGTGCCAGCAGCCCTAGCGGTGGAGGCGGGGAGTTTTTTGAGCAGTACTTC.

This clonotype was recorded many times. J is TRBJ2-3 and V is TRBV6-1, with 8 bases aligning to TRBD1. This CDR3 is 15 amino acids long. With 6 bases clipped from V and 2 bases from J, the junction kept 7 bases outside the gene matches. Looked up from germline, CDR1 is MNHNS and CDR2 is SASEGT. The CDR3 spells CASRSGTGLTDTQYF. The CDR3, as DNA: TGTGCCAGCAGATCCGGGACAGGCCTCACAGATACGCAGTATTTT.

This sequence joins TRBV20-1 and TRBJ2-3; tentative D call: TRBD1 (6 bases). TRBJ2-5 explains the end of the DNA better; the J call may be wrong. The CDR3 runs 14 residues. The V gene's germline CDR1 is DFQATT and CDR2 SNEGSKA (reference sequence). CDR3 nucleotide sequence: TGCAGTGCTAGCCCGGGACACCAGCACGGGACCCAGTACTTC. Encoded protein: CSASPGHQHGTQYF.

This sequence joins TRBV9 and TRBJ2-7, with 14 bases matching TRBD2. This CDR3 spans 17 amino acids. The J segment lost 3 bases and the V segment lost 3 bases, leaving 8 bases of the junction unmatched. Germline V gives CDR1 SGDLS, CDR2 YYNGEE. In DNA form, the CDR3 reads TGTGCCAGCAGCGCGGGATTAGGGACTAGCGGGAGCTACGAGCAGTACTTC. Translation: CASSAGLGTSGSYEQYF.

This clonotype came up many times. The gene calls are TRBV7-2 and TRBJ1-1; possibly TRBD1 for D (6 bases). The CDR3 contains 16 residues. The ends were cut back, 5 bases at V and 6 bases at J, with 22 bases in the middle. Germline loops: CDR1 SGHTA, CDR2 FQGNSA. CDR3 nucleotides: TGTGCCAGCAGCCGAAAACTACAGGGTTTTAGTTCTGAAGCTTTCTTT. This translates into CASSRKLQGFSSEAFF.

In this sample, this clonotype turned up many times. This rearrangement joins TRBV7-9 to TRBJ2-3, with 7 bases lining up with TRBD1. The CDR3 extends over 15 amino acids. The trim removed 3 bases at V and 1 base at J, leaving 4 bases unmatched. The germline V gene encodes CDR1 SEHNR and CDR2 FQNEAQ (reference sequence). The CDR3 here is CASSFTGTGTDTQYF. CDR3 nucleotides: TGTGCCAGCAGCTTCACCGGGACAGGCACAGATACGCAGTATTTT.